The rows below give T cell receptor beta chains drawn from one sample of a study of cytomegalovirus exposure and HLA in healthy donors. Sequenced by immunoSEQ multiplex PCR; TCRdb stores in-frame clones only, minus some. The repertoire holds approximately 86,000 clones, more than 65% seen once, with approximately 9% in the top ten. Sequenced sample: PBMCs. These receptor sequences come from a man in his sixties in good health and CMV-seronegative. The CDR3 runs from the conserved cysteine through the conserved F or W. The D gene is left open where the match is weak. Size tells how often a clone was seen (once, few, many) or the class of an expanded clone, and some rows leave it out.

J | size | D | V | CDR3 | DNA
TRBJ1-1 | . | . | TRBV5-1 | CASSLGPHNTEAFF | TGCGCCAGCAGCTTGGGGCCGCACAACACTGAAGCTTTCTTT
TRBJ1-2 | few | . | TRBV25-1 | CASRGTYGYTF | TGTGCCAGCCGGGGGACCTATGGCTACACCTTC
TRBJ1-1 | once | . | TRBV7-9 | CASSFTHNEAFF | TGTGCCAGCAGCTTTACGCACAATGAAGCTTTCTTT
TRBJ1-3 | . | . | TRBV28 | CASREAPTGNTIYF | TGTGCCAGCAGGGAAGCGCCGACTGGAAACACCATATATTTT
TRBJ2-7 | few | . | TRBV5-6 | CASNPAGAVSYEQYF | TGTGCCAGCAACCCTGCTGGGGCAGTCTCCTACGAGCAGTACTTC
TRBJ1-6 | . | TRBD1 | TRBV2 | CASSEAQGVHNSPLHF | TGTGCCAGCAGTGAAGCGCAGGGGGTGCATAATTCACCCCTCCACTTT
TRBJ1-1 | few | . | TRBV6-1 | CASSEGGGTEAFF | TGTGCCAGCAGTGAAGGGGGGGGCACTGAAGCTTTCTTT
TRBJ1-3 | . | . | TRBV6-1 | CASSETRAGNTIYF | TGTGCCAGCAGTGAAACCAGGGCTGGAAACACCATATATTTT
TRBJ2-2 | . | . | TRBV30 | CAWSRRTGELFF | TGTGCCTGGAGTCGGAGGACCGGGGAGCTGTTTTTT
TRBJ2-3 | once | . | TRBV2 | CASSPLSGSTDTQYF | TGTGCCAGCAGTCCACTGAGCGGAAGCACAGATACGCAGTATTTT
TRBJ2-5 | . | TRBD2 | TRBV5-1 | CASSFLNSGEETQYF | TGCGCCAGCAGCTTCCTGAATAGCGGGGAAGAGACCCAGTACTTC
TRBJ2-7 | . | . | TRBV4-1 | CASSQDRLAHEQYF | TGCGCCAGCAGCCAAGATCGTCTAGCCCACGAGCAGTACTTC
TRBJ2-2 | once | TRBD2 | TRBV7-9 | CASSPRGTSVVGELFF | TGTGCCAGCAGCCCCAGGGGGACTAGCGTCGTCGGGGAGCTGTTTTTT
TRBJ1-2 | . | . | TRBV12-5 | CASGPGLAGGYTF | TGTGCTAGTGGACCCGGACTTGCGGGTGGCTACACCTTC
TRBJ2-3 | . | TRBD2 | TRBV6-1 | CASGRLAGSTDTQYF | TGTGCCAGCGGACGACTAGCGGGAAGCACAGATACGCAGTATTTT
TRBJ2-7 | . | . | TRBV20-1 | CSAKRAYEQYF | TGCAGTGCTAAGCGGGCCTACGAGCAGTACTTC
TRBJ1-1 | once | . | TRBV7-9 | CASSGGGLATEAFF | TGTGCCAGCAGTGGCGGGGGGCTAGCAACTGAAGCTTTCTTT
TRBJ1-4 | once | . | TRBV28 | CASSPRDEKLFF | TGTGCCAGCAGTCCGCGGGACGAAAAACTGTTTTTT
TRBJ2-7 | . | . | TRBV6-5 | CASSYPRGRKYF | TGTGCCAGCAGTTACCCCAGGGGACGAAAGTACTTC
TRBJ2-7 | . | . | TRBV6-5 | CASSYDRSYEQYF | TGTGCCAGCAGTTACGACAGGTCCTACGAGCAGTACTTC
TRBJ2-5 | once | TRBD1 | TRBV5-4 | CASSLGGTEETQYF | TGTGCCAGCAGCTTGGGGGGGACAGAAGAGACCCAGTACTTC
TRBJ1-3 | . | . | TRBV7-9 | CASDTGLGNTIYF | TGTGCCAGCGACACAGGGTTGGGAAACACCATATATTTT
TRBJ2-5 | . | TRBD1 | TRBV7-2 | CASSSRQGGETQYF | TGTGCCAGCAGCTCAAGACAGGGGGGGGAGACCCAGTACTTC
TRBJ1-2 | . | TRBD1 | TRBV29-1 | CSVEVGTGEANYGYTF | TGCAGCGTTGAGGTTGGGACAGGGGAAGCTAACTATGGCTACACCTTC
TRBJ2-7 | once | TRBD1 | TRBV5-1 | CASSQGTANEQYF | TGCGCCAGCAGCCAGGGGACAGCCAACGAGCAGTACTTC
TRBJ1-1 | . | TRBD1 | TRBV29-1 | CSVEVATGATEAFF | TGCAGCGTTGAAGTGGCGACAGGGGCCACTGAAGCTTTCTTT
TRBJ2-2 | . | TRBD1 | TRBV10-3 | CAIKATGANGELFF | TGTGCCATCAAGGCGACAGGGGCGAACGGGGAGCTGTTTTTT
TRBJ2-3 | . | . | TRBV6-5 | CASSLDGPGADTQYF | TGTGCCAGCAGTTTGGACGGCCCCGGGGCAGATACGCAGTATTTT
TRBJ2-3 | . | . | TRBV18 | CASSPLRVAPTYTDTQYF | TGTGCCAGCTCACCACTGAGGGTAGCTCCTACTTACACAGATACGCAGTATTTT
TRBJ1-2 | . | TRBD1 | TRBV7-8 | CASSLAAGQATYGYTF | TGTGCCAGCAGCTTAGCCGCCGGACAGGCCACCTATGGCTACACCTTC
TRBJ1-1 | . | . | TRBV15 | CATSNWGQIEAFF | TGTGCCACCAGCAATTGGGGGCAAATTGAAGCTTTCTTT